These T cell receptor beta chains were read from a single sample in a study of T-cell memory formation after mild COVID-19. TCRdb re-called the 5' RACE reads through MiXCR, storing one row per CDR3 protein. Among about 340,000 distinct CDR3 sequences, about an eighth were seen once, and the ten largest hold about 22%. Sample: PBMCs or a T cell subset sorted from them (not recorded which). These TCRs come from a man aged 18 to 30 who had mild COVID-19 (a few samples of this study predate the infection). Cell type and time point are not known. Each CDR3 is given with its conserved first and last residue. The order of the fields is D gene, V gene, clone size, J gene, CDR3 DNA, CDR3 protein. D genes are given only for firm matches. Only some rows state a clone size, as once, few, many or a class for expanded clones.

>TRBD2|TRBV3-1|few|TRBJ2-1
TGTGCCAGCAGCCAAGAGGTAGCGGGTTACAATGAGCAGTTCTTC
CASSQEVAGYNEQFF
>TRBD2|TRBV2|-|TRBJ2-1
TGTGCCAGCAGCCACCCAGGACTAGCGGGGGGGCCGAGCTACAATGAGCAGTTCTTC
CASSHPGLAGGPSYNEQFF
>-|TRBV2|-|TRBJ2-3
TGTGCCAGCAGTGTTTTGGGGGGGCCGGGAGATACGCAGTATTTT
CASSVLGGPGDTQYF
>TRBD2|TRBV3-1|few|TRBJ2-3
TGTGCCAGCAGCCAAGCAAGCGGGGGAGACACAGATACGCAGTATTTT
CASSQASGGDTDTQYF
>-|TRBV7-6|few|TRBJ2-2
TGTGCCAGCAGCTTAGAGCCGGGACACAACACCGGGGAGCTGTTTTTT
CASSLEPGHNTGELFF
>-|TRBV15|few|TRBJ2-3
TGTGCCACCAGCGGATGGGACCTCACAGATACGCAGTATTTT
CATSGWDLTDTQYF
>-|TRBV2|many|TRBJ2-5
TGTGCCAGCAGCCGACTAACACCACAAGAGACCCAGTACTTC
CASSRLTPQETQYF
>-|TRBV7-2|few|TRBJ1-5
TGTGCCAGCAGCTCCGTTGCGTGGGGTCAGCCCCAGCATTTT
CASSSVAWGQPQHF
>TRBD2|TRBV14|-|TRBJ2-5
TGTGCCAGCAGCCTAGCTAGCGGGGGTGCTGAGACCCAGTACTTC
CASSLASGGAETQYF
>-|TRBV4-3|few|TRBJ2-1
TGCGCCAGCAGCCAAGATGGGCCGGGGATTATCTCCTACAATGAGCAGTTCTTC
CASSQDGPGIISYNEQFF
>-|TRBV4-2|-|TRBJ1-5
TGTGCCAGCAGCCAAGACAGGGTGAATCAGCCCCAGCATTTT
CASSQDRVNQPQHF
>-|TRBV27|many|TRBJ2-5
TGTGCCAGCAGTTCGAGTTGGAATACTGGAAAGACCCAGTACTTC
CASSSSWNTGKTQYF
>-|TRBV7-3|-|TRBJ2-1
TGTGCCAGCAGCTTCCCTCCCTACAATGAGCAGTTCTTC
CASSFPPYNEQFF
>-|TRBV13|-|TRBJ1-1
TGTGCCAGCAGCCCCCCCGGGAAAGGCACTGAAGCTTTCTTT
CASSPPGKGTEAFF
>-|TRBV4-3|-|TRBJ1-1
TGCGCCAGCAGCCAAGTCCGGGACGCACTGGGGCACACTGAAGCTTTCTTT
CASSQVRDALGHTEAFF
>-|TRBV7-2|many|TRBJ1-2
TGTGCCAGCAGCCGGTGGGGGGCGAGGTTAGGCTACACCTTC
CASSRWGARLGYTF
>TRBD1|TRBV15|many|TRBJ1-4
TGTGCCACCAAAGATAACAGGGGTCTCGAAGCTAATGAAAAACTGTTTTTT
CATKDNRGLEANEKLFF
>-|TRBV7-3|-|TRBJ1-1
TGTGCCAGCAGCACACACGAGAACACTGAAGCTTTCTTT
CASSTHENTEAFF
>TRBD1|TRBV9|few|TRBJ1-2
TGTGCCAGCAGCGTCCGGGACAGAGCCAACTATGGCTACACCTTC
CASSVRDRANYGYTF
>TRBD2|TRBV5-1|many|TRBJ2-3
TGCGCCAGCAGCTCCGGACTAGGGCGAGATACGCAGTATTTT
CASSSGLGRDTQYF
>-|TRBV4-1|once|TRBJ2-7
TGCGCCAGCAGCCAAGATTACCGGGGATGGGACGAGCAGTACTTC
CASSQDYRGWDEQYF
>-|TRBV18|-|TRBJ1-1
TGTGCCAGCTCACGTGTTACAGGAGTCAACACTGAAGCTTTCTTT
CASSRVTGVNTEAFF
>-|TRBV4-2|few|TRBJ1-5
TGTGCCAGCAGCCAAGATTTGGGGGAAAACAATCAGCCCCAGCATTTT
CASSQDLGENNQPQHF
>-|TRBV18|-|TRBJ2-1
TGTGCCAGCTCAGGGTTGGGCAATGAGCAGTTCTTC
CASSGLGNEQFF
>TRBD1|TRBV11-2|few|TRBJ2-1
TGTGCCAGCAGCTTAGGAAGGACAGGCGGCACTTGGGGCAATGAGCAGTTCTTC
CASSLGRTGGTWGNEQFF
>TRBD1|TRBV5-1|few|TRBJ1-1
TGCGCCAGCAGCTGGAGCAGGGGGGCAGTTTCTGAAGCTTTCTTT
CASSWSRGAVSEAFF
>-|TRBV7-7|-|TRBJ2-7
TGTGCCAGCAGCTTAGGGTCGGGGGACTTGTCCGAGCAGTACTTC
CASSLGSGDLSEQYF
>-|TRBV25-1|-|TRBJ1-1
TGTGCCAGCAGTTCGTGGGTCCCCGGGGCCACTGAAGCTTTCTTT
CASSSWVPGATEAFF
>-|TRBV29-1|-|TRBJ2-7
TGCAGCGCAAGATTTAGAAGCTCCTACGAGCAGTACTTC
CSARFRSSYEQYF
>-|TRBV7-9|few|TRBJ2-2
TGTGCCAGCAGCATATACAGTACCGGGGAGCTGTTTTTT
CASSIYSTGELFF
>TRBD1|TRBV4-3|few|TRBJ2-4
TGCGCCAGCAGCCAAGAGGGGACAGGGGCCGATTTGAACATTCAGTACTTC
CASSQEGTGADLNIQYF
>TRBD1|TRBV6-1|many|TRBJ1-5
TGTGCCAGCAGTGAAGAGGGGACAGATTATAGCAATCAGCCCCAGCATTTT
CASSEEGTDYSNQPQHF
>-|TRBV11-1|many|TRBJ1-2
TGTGCCAGCAGCTACACCGGGCCCCAGGGAAACTATGGCTACACCTTC
CASSYTGPQGNYGYTF
>TRBD2|TRBV18|-|TRBJ2-1
TGTGCCACCATGGGGGGGGCCTACAATGAGCAGTTCTTC
CATMGGAYNEQFF
>-|TRBV24-1|-|TRBJ2-3
TGTGCCACCAGTGGAACAGGGATAACAGATACGCAGTATTTT
CATSGTGITDTQYF
>-|TRBV7-9|few|TRBJ2-3
TGTGCCAGCAGCTTAGACGTAGGTTGGGCCGGGACTCCTGACACAGATACGCAGTATTTT
CASSLDVGWAGTPDTDTQYF
>-|TRBV20-1|few|TRBJ1-5
TGCAGTGCTACAGGACAGCTGTATCAGCCCCAGCATTTT
CSATGQLYQPQHF
>TRBD1|TRBV2|-|TRBJ2-7
TGTGCCAGCAAAACGGACAGGGGGCGGGACGAGCAGTACTTC
CASKTDRGRDEQYF
>-|TRBV30|-|TRBJ2-6
TGTGCCTGGAGTAACGGAGGTGGGGCCAACGTCCTGACTTTC
CAWSNGGGANVLTF
>TRBD2|TRBV15|few|TRBJ2-3
TGTGCCACCAGCAGAGCAGCGGGGGGACCAGATACGCAGTATTTT
CATSRAAGGPDTQYF
>-|TRBV29-1|few|TRBJ2-7
TGCAGCGTGGGAAACACCAGAAACTACGAGCAGTACTTC
CSVGNTRNYEQYF
>-|TRBV29-1|-|TRBJ2-7
TGCAGCGTTGAAGATCCTTACACCTACGAGCAGTACTTC
CSVEDPYTYEQYF
>-|TRBV12-3/TRBV12-4|-|TRBJ2-3
TGTGCCAGCAGTTTAGGCCGGGACACCACAGATACGCAGTATTTT
CASSLGRDTTDTQYF
>TRBD1|TRBV10-3|-|TRBJ2-1
TGTGCCATCAGTCAACAGGGGCCTTCCAATGAGCAGTTCTTC
CAISQQGPSNEQFF
>-|TRBV5-1|many|TRBJ1-1
TGCGCCAGCAGCTTGACCGAAAGACAGAAGAACACTGAAGCTTTCTTT
CASSLTERQKNTEAFF
>TRBD2|TRBV14|few|TRBJ2-3
TGTGCCAGCAGCCAGACCGCTAGCGGGTTTATATATACGCAGTATTTT
CASSQTASGFIYTQYF
>-|TRBV6-2/TRBV6-3|-|TRBJ1-5
TGTGCCAGCAGTTACTCGTTTGGGAATCAGCCCCAGCATTTT
CASSYSFGNQPQHF
>TRBD1|TRBV6-2/TRBV6-3|few|TRBJ1-5
TGTGCCAGCACCCTTCAGGGGGCCTTCAATCAGCCCCAGCATTTT
CASTLQGAFNQPQHF
>-|TRBV4-2|-|TRBJ2-3
TGTGCCAGCAGCCAAGATTGGACGGCTTTAAGCACAGATACGCAGTATTTT
CASSQDWTALSTDTQYF